This note documents a single T cell receptor (beta chain) sequence. The data were taken from a study of vaccination and CD4 T cells after COVID-19. About the study: Early (day 14) and late (days 161 to 241) post-vaccine samples came from a few convalescent patients.

Regarding time point: late sampling 161 to 241 days after vaccination in three convalescent patients. A single record per CDR3 protein comes from TCRdb applying MiXCR to the PCR reads. The sample has around 30,000 distinct CDR3 sequences; approximately 49% are singletons. The source was CD4+ T cells from blood, collected about 7 months after SARS-CoV-2 vaccination. This clonotype was obtained from a human donor who had recovered from COVID-19.

The CDR3 sequence is CASSLKAGPYEQYF. The CDR3 DNA is TGTGCCAGCAGCTTAAAAGCGGGACCCTACGAGCAGTACTTC. The chain joins TRBV5-6 to TRBJ2-7; TRBD2 agrees at 7 bases. Germline-derived CDR1 and CDR2 are SGHDT and YYEEEE. The V gene end was trimmed by 2 bases and the J gene end by 2 bases; junction bases not matched to a gene: 4. This CDR3 is 14 amino acids long.